This T cell receptor (beta chain) was recorded in a study of T-cell reconstitution after alpha-beta-depleted transplantation in children. For TCRbeta, the library was prepared with unique molecular identifiers. TCRdb re-derived calls from the PCR reads in MiXCR, one entry per CDR3 protein. Of roughly 50,000 distinct CDR3 sequences listed, about 40% were seen once; the top ten hold 95% to 98%. Unmatched junction bases numbered 6, after V lost 5 bases and J lost 7 bases. CDR1 is SGHTA, CDR2 FQGNSA, per germline. This CDR3 region has 14 residues. V is TRBV7-2 and J is TRBJ1-2; 11 bases fit TRBD1. The source of this sequence is a male patient younger than 18 who had a stem cell transplant for acute lymphoblastic leukemia, so the T cells may come from the graft donor. The material sequenced was PBMCs, mostly from graft donor cells, taken 360 days after TCRalphabeta/CD19-depleted stem cell transplant. CDR3 in amino acids: CASSLGQGAGGYTF. CDR3 nucleotide sequence: TGTGCCAGCAGCCTCGGACAGGGGGCAGGTGGCTACACCTTC.